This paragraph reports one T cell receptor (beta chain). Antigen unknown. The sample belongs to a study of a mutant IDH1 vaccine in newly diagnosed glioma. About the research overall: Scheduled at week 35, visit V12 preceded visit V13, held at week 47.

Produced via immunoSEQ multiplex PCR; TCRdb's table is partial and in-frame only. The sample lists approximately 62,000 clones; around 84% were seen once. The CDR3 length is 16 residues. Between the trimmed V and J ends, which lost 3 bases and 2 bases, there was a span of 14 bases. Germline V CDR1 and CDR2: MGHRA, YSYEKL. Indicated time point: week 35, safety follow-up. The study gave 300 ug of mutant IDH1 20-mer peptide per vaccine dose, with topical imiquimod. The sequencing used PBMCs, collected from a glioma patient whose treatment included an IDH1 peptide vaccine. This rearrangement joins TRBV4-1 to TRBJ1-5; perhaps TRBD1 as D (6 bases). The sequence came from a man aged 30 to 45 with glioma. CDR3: CASSHDLGAGNQPQHF. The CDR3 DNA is TGCGCCAGCAGCCATGACTTGGGGGCGGGCAATCAGCCCCAGCATTTT.